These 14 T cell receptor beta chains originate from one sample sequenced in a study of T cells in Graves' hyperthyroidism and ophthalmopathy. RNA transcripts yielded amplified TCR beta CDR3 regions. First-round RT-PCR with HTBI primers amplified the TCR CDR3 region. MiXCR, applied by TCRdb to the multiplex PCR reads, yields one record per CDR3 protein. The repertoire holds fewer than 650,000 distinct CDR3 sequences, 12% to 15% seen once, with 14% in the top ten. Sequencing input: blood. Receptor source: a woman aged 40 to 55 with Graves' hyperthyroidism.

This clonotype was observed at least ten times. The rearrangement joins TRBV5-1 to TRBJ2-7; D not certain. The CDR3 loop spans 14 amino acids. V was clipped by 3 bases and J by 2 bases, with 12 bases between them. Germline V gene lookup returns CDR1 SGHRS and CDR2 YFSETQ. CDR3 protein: CASSSRTGTYEQYF. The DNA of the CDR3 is TGCGCCAGCAGCTCAAGGACCGGAACCTACGAGCAGTACTTC.

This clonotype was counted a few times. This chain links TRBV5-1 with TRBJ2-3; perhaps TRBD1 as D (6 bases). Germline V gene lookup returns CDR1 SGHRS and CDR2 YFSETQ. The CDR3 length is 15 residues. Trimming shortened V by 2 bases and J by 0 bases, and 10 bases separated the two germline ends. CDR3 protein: CASSFLDSSTDTQYF. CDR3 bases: TGCGCCAGCAGCTTCTTGGACAGTAGCACAGATACGCAGTATTTT.

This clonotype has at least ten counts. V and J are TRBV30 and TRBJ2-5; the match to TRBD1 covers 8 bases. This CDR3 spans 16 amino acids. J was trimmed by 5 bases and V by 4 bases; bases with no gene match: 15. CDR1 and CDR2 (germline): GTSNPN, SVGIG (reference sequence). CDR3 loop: CAWTLGTGGRIETQYF. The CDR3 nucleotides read TGTGCCTGGACCCTCGGAACAGGGGGAAGGATCGAGACCCAGTACTTC.

This chain's CDR3 is CASSRITTGWEKLFF. The CDR3 bases are TGCGCCAGCAGCCGCATTACCACAGGGTGGGAAAAACTGTTTTTT. The chain uses TRBV4-1 and TRBJ1-4; D is possibly TRBD1 (6 bases). Trimming stripped 4 bases from V and 8 bases from J, with 17 bases between. Looked up from germline, CDR1 is MGHRA and CDR2 is YSYEKL. CDR3 length: 15 residues.

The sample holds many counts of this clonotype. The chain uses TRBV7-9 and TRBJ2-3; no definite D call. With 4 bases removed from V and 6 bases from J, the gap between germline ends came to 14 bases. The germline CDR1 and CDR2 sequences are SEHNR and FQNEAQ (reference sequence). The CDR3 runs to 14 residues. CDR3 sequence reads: CASSYGSGRDTQYF. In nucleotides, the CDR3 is TGTGCCAGCAGCTACGGATCTGGGCGGGATACGCAGTATTTT.

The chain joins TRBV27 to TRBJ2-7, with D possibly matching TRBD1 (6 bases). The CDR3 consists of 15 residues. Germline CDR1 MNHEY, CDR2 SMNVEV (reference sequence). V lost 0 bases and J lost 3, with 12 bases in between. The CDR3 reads CASSLSGTSNYEQYF. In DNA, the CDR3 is TGTGCCAGCAGTTTATCTGGGACATCTAACTACGAGCAGTACTTC.

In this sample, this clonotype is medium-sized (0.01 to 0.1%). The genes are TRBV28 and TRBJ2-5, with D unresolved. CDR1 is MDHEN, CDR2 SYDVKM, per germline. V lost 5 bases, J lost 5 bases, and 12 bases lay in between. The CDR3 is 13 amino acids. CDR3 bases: TGTGCCAGCAGTCCCCCCAAGAGCGAGACCCAGTACTTC. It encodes CASSPPKSETQYF.

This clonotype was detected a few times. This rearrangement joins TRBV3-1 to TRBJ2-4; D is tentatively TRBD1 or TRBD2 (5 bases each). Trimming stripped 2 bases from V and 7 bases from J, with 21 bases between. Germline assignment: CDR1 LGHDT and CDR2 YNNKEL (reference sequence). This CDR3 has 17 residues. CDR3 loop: CASSQKEGRRALNIQYF. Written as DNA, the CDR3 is TGTGCCAGCAGCCAAAAAGAGGGGCGCCGTGCCCTGAACATTCAGTACTTC. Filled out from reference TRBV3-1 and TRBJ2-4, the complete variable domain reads DTAVSQTPKYLVTQMGNDKSIKCEQNLGHDTMYWYKQDSKKFLKIMFSYNNKELIINETVPNRFSPKSPDKAHLNLHINSLELGDSAVYFCASSQKEGRRALNIQYFGAGTRLSVL.

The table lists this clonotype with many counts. CDR3 DNA sequence: TGTGCCACCAGCAGAGATTGGGGACTAGCGGGAGGCTCCAATGAGCAGTTCTTC. Its protein is CATSRDWGLAGGSNEQFF. This rearrangement joins TRBV15 to TRBJ2-1, with 15 bases fitting TRBD2. The CDR3 consists of 18 residues. After removal of 0 bases from V and 6 bases from J, the junction contained 6 bases not matched to a gene. Germline loops: CDR1 LNHNV, CDR2 YYDKDF (reference sequence).

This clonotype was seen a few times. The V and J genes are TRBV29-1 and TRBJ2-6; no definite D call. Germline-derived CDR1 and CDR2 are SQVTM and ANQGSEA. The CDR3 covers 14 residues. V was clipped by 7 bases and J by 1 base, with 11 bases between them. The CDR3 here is CSAQLSSGANVLTF. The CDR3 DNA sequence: TGCAGCGCTCAACTGTCTTCTGGGGCCAACGTCCTGACTTTC.

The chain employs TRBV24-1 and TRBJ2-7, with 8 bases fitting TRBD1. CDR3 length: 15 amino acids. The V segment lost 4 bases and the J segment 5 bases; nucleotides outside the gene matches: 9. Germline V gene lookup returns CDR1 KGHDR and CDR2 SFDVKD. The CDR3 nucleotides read TGTGCCACCAGTGACGCGGCGGACAGGGTCCACGAGCAGTACTTC. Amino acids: CATSDAADRVHEQYF.

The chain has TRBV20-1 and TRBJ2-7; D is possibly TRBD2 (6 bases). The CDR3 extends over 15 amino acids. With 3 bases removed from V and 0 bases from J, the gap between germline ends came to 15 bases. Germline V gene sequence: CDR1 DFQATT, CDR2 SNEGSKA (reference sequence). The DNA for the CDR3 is TGCAGTGCTAGTTCAACGGGGGTCAACTCCTACGAGCAGTACTTC. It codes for CSASSTGVNSYEQYF.

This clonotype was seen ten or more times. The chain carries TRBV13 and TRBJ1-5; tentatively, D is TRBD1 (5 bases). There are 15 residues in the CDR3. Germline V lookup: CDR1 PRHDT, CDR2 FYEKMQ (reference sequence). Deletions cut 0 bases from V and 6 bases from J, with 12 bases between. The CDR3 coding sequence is TGTGCCAGCAGCTTAGGCCTTGGGGCGCGTCAGCCCCAGCATTTT. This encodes CASSLGLGARQPQHF.

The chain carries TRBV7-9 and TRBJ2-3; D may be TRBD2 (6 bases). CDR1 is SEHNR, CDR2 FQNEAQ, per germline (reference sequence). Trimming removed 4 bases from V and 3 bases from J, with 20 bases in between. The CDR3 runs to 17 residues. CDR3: CASSSHPDGSGTDTQYF. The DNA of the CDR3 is TGTGCCAGCAGCTCCCACCCCGACGGGAGTGGAACAGATACGCAGTATTTT. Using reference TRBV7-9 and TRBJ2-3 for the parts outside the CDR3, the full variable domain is DTGVSQNPRHKITKRGQNVTFRCDPISEHNRLYWYRQTLGQGPEFLTYFQNEAQLEKSRLLSDRFSAERPKGSFSTLEIQRTEQGDSAMYLCASSSHPDGSGTDTQYFGPGTRLTVL.